The clone carrying this T cell receptor (beta chain) showed up just a few times. The antigen remains undetermined. The entry originates in a study of cytomegalovirus exposure and HLA in healthy donors. Across the whole study: A subsequent analysis reported that the 95 to 150 validation repertoires were produced on the same platform that had also been used for the roughly 670 first-cohort repertoires. Notes on the study in general: Many donors shared some public TCRs, even though most TCR sequences were rare. The study listed approximately 170 cytomegalovirus-associated TCR beta chains.

The protocol was immunoSEQ multiplex PCR, while the TCRdb copy is restricted to in-frame clones and leaves out a portion. The sample lists 190,000 or so clones; 80% to 85% were seen once. Germline trimming cut 2 bases from V and 10 bases from J; bases unmatched to any gene: 5. CDR1 and CDR2 from the germline V gene are LNHDA and SQIVND (reference sequence). The CDR3 sequence is 14 residues long. The donors were part of the validation cohort of 95 to 150 subjects. That cohort was separate from the first cohort, which comprised fewer than 800 subjects. The sequencing sample was made of PBMCs. The receptor comes from a woman aged 18-30 years in good health and CMV-seropositive. The chain links TRBV19 to TRBJ2-1; 10 bases map to TRBD2. The CDR3 nucleotides are TGTGCCAGTAGTATAAGCGGGGGGGCACGGGAGCAGTTCTTC. Translating gives CASSISGGAREQFF. Using reference TRBV19 and TRBJ2-1 for the parts outside the CDR3, the full variable domain is DGGITQSPKYLFRKEGQNVTLSCEQNLNHDAMYWYRQDPGQGLRLIYYSQIVNDFQKGDIAEGYSVSREKKESFPLTVTSAQKNPTAFYLCASSISGGAREQFFGPGTRLTVL.